This T cell receptor (beta chain) was identified in a study of shared clonotypes between healthy human individuals. Overall study findings and caveats: Memory subsets had estimated richness that was generally smaller than that of naive subsets. Non-shared clonotypes displayed generation probabilities falling below those of clonotypes present in all four donors.

This clone has just one count. Its matching antigen is unknown. DNA at 150 to 200 ng, tens of thousands of T cell genomes, went into sorted-subset replicate PCRs. The assay was immunoSEQ multiplex PCR, and TCRdb's table has in-frame clones only and misses some. The sample consists of roughly 2.5 million clones, over 85% of them appearing once. V was shortened by 4 bases and J by 4 bases, with 6 bases between the two germline ends. Germline CDR1 reads SNHLY; CDR2 reads FYNNEI. CDR3 size: 12 residues. This chain links TRBV2 with TRBJ2-3, with D perhaps TRBD1 (5 bases). This clonotype originated in a man younger than 30 in good health. The specimen was naive CD4+ T cells sorted from blood. Subset defined: CD45RA+ positively selected. The chain's CDR3 is CASSGQSDTQYF. The CDR3 nucleotides are TGTGCCAGCAGTGGACAGTCAGATACGCAGTATTTT.